Listed here is a single T cell receptor beta chain. Its antigen remains unidentified. Among the donors, all were healthy bone marrow donors. The donors, nominally healthy at sampling, likely had unrecorded immune exposures. Looked up from germline, CDR1 is MNHNS and CDR2 is SASEGT. Trimming took off 2 bases at V and 4 bases at J, with 23 bases between the two ends. The CDR3 covers 18 residues. The entry originates in a study of cytomegalovirus exposure and HLA in healthy donors. Use of 60 Vbeta and 13 Jbeta primers characterized the PCR. Sequencing used immunoSEQ multiplex PCR; TCRdb keeps in-frame clones, though not all of them. The sample lists tens of thousands of clones, 9.5% to 13% occurring once. Study conclusions and caveats: There were 150 to 200 TCR beta chains listed as cytomegalovirus-associated.

The sequence came from a man aged 60-69 years in good health and CMV-seropositive. The specimen was PBMCs. V is TRBV6-1 and J is TRBJ1-1; perhaps TRBD1 as D (6 bases). In nucleotides, the CDR3 is TGTGCCAGCAGTGAACGGGCCGAAAACAGGGCAGTTAGCACTGAAGCTTTCTTT. Protein sequence: CASSERAENRAVSTEAFF.